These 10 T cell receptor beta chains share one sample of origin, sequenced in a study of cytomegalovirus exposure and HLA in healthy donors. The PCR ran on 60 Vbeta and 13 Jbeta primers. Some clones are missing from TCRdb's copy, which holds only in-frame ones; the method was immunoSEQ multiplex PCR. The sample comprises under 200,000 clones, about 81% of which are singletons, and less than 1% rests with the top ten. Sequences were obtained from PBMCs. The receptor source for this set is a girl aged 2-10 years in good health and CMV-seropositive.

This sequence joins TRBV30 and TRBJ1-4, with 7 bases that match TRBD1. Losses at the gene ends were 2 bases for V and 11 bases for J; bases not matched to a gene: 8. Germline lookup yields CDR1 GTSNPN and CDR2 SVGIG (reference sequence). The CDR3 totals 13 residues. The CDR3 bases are TGTGCCTGGAGTATCGGACAGGTCGGGAAACTGTTTTTT. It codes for CAWSIGQVGKLFF.

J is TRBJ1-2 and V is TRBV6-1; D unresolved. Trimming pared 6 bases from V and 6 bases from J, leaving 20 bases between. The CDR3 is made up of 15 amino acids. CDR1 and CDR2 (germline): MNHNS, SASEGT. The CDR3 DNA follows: TGTGCCAGCAGCGGACTAAATCTGGACGGAGATGGCTACACCTTC. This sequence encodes CASSGLNLDGDGYTF.

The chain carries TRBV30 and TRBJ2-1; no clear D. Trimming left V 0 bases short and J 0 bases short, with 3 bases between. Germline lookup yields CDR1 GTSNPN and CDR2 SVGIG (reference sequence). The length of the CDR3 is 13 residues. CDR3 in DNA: TGTGCCTGGAGTGTACTCTCCTACAATGAGCAGTTCTTC. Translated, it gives CAWSVLSYNEQFF.

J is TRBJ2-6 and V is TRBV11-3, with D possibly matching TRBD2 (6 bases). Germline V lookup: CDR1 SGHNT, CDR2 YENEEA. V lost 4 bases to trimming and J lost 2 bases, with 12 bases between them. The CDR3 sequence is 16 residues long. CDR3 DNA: TGTGCCAGCAGCTCCGGAGGGCCGGCTGGGGCCAACGTCCTGACTTTC. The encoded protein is CASSSGGPAGANVLTF.

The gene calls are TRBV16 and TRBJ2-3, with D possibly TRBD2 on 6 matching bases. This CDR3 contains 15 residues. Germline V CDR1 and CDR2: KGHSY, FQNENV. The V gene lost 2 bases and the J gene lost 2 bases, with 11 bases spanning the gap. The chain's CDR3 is CASSQRRGDTDTQYF. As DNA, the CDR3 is TGTGCCAGCAGCCAACGGCGGGGTGACACAGATACGCAGTATTTT.

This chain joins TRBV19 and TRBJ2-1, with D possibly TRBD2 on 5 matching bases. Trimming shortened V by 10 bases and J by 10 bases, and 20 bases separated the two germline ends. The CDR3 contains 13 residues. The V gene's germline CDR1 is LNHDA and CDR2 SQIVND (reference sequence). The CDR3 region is CATRTGGQREQFF. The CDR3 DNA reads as TGTGCCACCAGAACGGGCGGGCAGCGGGAGCAGTTCTTC.

The CDR3 is CASSITSGSVYEQYF. The CDR3 DNA is TGCGCCAGCAGCATAACTAGCGGGAGCGTGTACGAGCAGTACTTC. The rearrangement links TRBV5-1 to TRBJ2-7, with 11 bases fitting TRBD2. Trimming at V came to 4 bases and at J to 4 bases, leaving 7 bases not matched to a gene. Germline V gives CDR1 SGHRS, CDR2 YFSETQ. This CDR3 region has 15 residues.

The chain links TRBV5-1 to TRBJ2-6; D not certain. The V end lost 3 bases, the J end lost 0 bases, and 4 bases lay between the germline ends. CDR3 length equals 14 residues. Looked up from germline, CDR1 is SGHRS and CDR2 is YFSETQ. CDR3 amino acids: CASSSNSGANVLTF. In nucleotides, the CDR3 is TGCGCCAGCAGCTCAAACTCTGGGGCCAACGTCCTGACTTTC.

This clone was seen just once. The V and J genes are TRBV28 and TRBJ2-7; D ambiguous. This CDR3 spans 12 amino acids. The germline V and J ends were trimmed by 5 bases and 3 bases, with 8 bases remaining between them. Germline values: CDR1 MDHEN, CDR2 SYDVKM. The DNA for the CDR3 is TGTGCCAGCAGTCCCTCCTTCTACGAGCAGTACTTC. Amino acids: CASSPSFYEQYF.

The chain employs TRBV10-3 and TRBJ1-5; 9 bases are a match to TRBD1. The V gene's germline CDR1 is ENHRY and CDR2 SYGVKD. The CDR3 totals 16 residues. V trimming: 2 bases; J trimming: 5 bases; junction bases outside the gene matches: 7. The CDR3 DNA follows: TGTGCCATCAGTGAGCCCTTGGACAGGGGACATCAGCCCCAGCATTTT. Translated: CAISEPLDRGHQPQHF.